The source of this TCR beta chain is a study of tumor-infiltrating lymphocytes in primary liver carcinoma. The wider study: Those sampled were patients whose primary liver carcinoma was treated by surgical resection. Patients were men and women aged 30 to 69 years.

The germline gives CDR1 SGHTA, CDR2 FQGNSA. The germline V and J ends were trimmed by 5 bases and 0 bases, with 4 bases remaining between them. This CDR3 has 12 amino acids. Germline DNA was also extracted, and blood RNA derived from unsorted whole blood. The study enrolled treatment-naive patients with chronic HBV infection. Collected before surgery were 3 to 5 milliliters of peripheral blood. The investigators made TCR beta cDNA from approximately 0.5 ug total RNA, using a constant-region primer. Amplification in three nested multiplex PCR rounds with slightly modified ARM-PCR gave rise to TCR beta libraries. With TRBV1-TRBV30 forward primers and a C-beta reverse primer, the first two PCR rounds were run for nine to eleven cycles each. Using its own MiXCR run on the multiplex PCR reads, TCRdb lists one record per CDR3 protein. The data contain 300,000 to 400,000 distinct CDR3 sequences, 65% of them singletons.

V is TRBV7-2 and J is TRBJ1-2, with no clear D. Material: peripheral blood. The sequence came from a man in his forties with primary liver carcinoma and hepatitis B virus infection. The CDR3 loop reads CASSAPNYGYTF. Here the CDR3 DNA reads TGTGCCAGCAGCGCCCCTAACTATGGCTACACCTTC. The full variable domain, rest sourced from reference TRBV7-2 and TRBJ1-2, is GAGVSQSPSNKVTEKGKDVELRCDPISGHTALYWYRQSLGQGLEFLIYFQGNSAPDKSGLPSDRFSAERTGGSVSTLTIQRTQQEDSAVYLCASSAPNYGYTFGSGTRLTVV.